This entry is about one TCR beta chain. The antigen is unknown. This record belongs to a study of shared clonotypes between healthy human individuals. The CDR3 loop spans 12 amino acids. The V gene's germline CDR1 is ENHRY and CDR2 SYGVKD. The V end was cut by 10 bases, the J end by 9 bases, with 16 bases between. Repertoires were generated with immunoSEQ multiplex PCR, while TCRdb's copy carries only in-frame clones and drops some. The table lists 490,000 or so clones, about 79% of them singletons, with over 10% in the top ten. Findings and limits, study-wide: Sample collection involved blood only; tissue repertoires are likely different.

The gene calls are TRBV10-3 and TRBJ2-1, with D tentatively TRBD2 (5 bases). The sequence was obtained from a woman aged 40 to 55 in good health. Some clones in this sample may be carry-over from other donors' samples. The sample comprised PBMCs. This chain's CDR3 is CATTETAGEQFF. The DNA of the CDR3 is TGTGCCACGACCGAGACGGCGGGTGAGCAGTTCTTC.